Following are 28 T cell receptor beta chains from one sample sequenced in a study of T cell repertoires in cytomegalovirus infection. MiXCR was run by TCRdb on the reads, yielding one entry per CDR3 protein. The data show approximately 49,000 distinct CDR3 sequences, 20% to 25% seen once. For these receptors, no antigen is known. The sample in question was CD8+ T cells from cultured PBMCs, obtained from culture after CMV antigen stimulation. The receptors derive from a human donor in good health (CMV status not recorded). Some clones in this sample may be carry-over from other donors' samples.

The CDR3 DNA reads TGTGCCAGCAGTCCATCGGACAGGGCAGGTGGCGGGGAGCTGTTTTTT. Amino acids: CASSPSDRAGGGELFF. The chain couples TRBV6-6 to TRBJ2-2; 8 positions agree with TRBD1. V was pared by 5 bases and J by 7 bases, with 12 bases of the junction left unmatched. Germline CDR1 is MNHNY and CDR2 is SVGAGI (reference sequence). CDR3 length equals 16 residues.

The chain has TRBV7-9 and TRBJ2-1; D gene unclear. From germline, CDR1 is SEHNR and CDR2 FQNEAQ (reference sequence). The CDR3 totals 12 residues. Trimming left V 4 bases short and J 8 bases short, with 9 bases between. CDR3 DNA sequence: TGTGCCAGCAGCTACAGTTCGGATGAGCAGTTCTTC. It translates to CASSYSSDEQFF.

The chain uses TRBV12-3 or TRBV12-4 and TRBJ1-2; possibly TRBD1 for D (5 bases). V was clipped by 3 bases and J by 3 bases, with 14 bases between them. The CDR3 covers 15 residues. In DNA form, the CDR3 reads TGTGCCAGCAGTTTTGAGGGATCAGGGTACTATGGCTACACCTTC. It is translated as CASSFEGSGYYGYTF.

The chain recombines TRBV11-3 with TRBJ2-1, with TRBD2 as a possible D gene (7 bases). The germline V gene encodes CDR1 SGHNT and CDR2 YENEEA. This CDR3 comprises 17 residues. V was clipped by 5 bases and J by 3 bases, with 20 bases between them. The CDR3 nucleotides read TGTGCCAGCAGCCCCGAGGCGGGGGCCGCACTCTACAATGAGCAGTTCTTC. Protein sequence: CASSPEAGAALYNEQFF.

This clonotype was counted ten times or more. This chain connects TRBV4-3 to TRBJ1-3; no reliable D call. This CDR3 has 14 residues. V lost 4 bases and J lost 0, with 7 bases in between. Germline CDR1 and CDR2: LGHNA and YSLEER. The CDR3 DNA reads as TGCGCCAGCAGCCTGACGGTCTCTGGAAACACCATATATTTT. Amino acid sequence: CASSLTVSGNTIYF.

This clonotype showed up just a few times. This rearrangement joins TRBV28 to TRBJ2-5; the D is unclear. V lost 2 bases to trimming and J lost 1 base, with 11 bases between them. The CDR3 has 15 residues. Germline V CDR1 and CDR2: MDHEN, SYDVKM. Here the CDR3 reads CASSLRWNSQETQYF. The CDR3 bases are TGTGCCAGCAGTTTAAGGTGGAACAGCCAAGAGACCCAGTACTTC. Complete variable domain (other parts from reference TRBV28 and TRBJ2-5): DVKVTQSSRYLVKRTGEKVFLECVQDMDHENMFWYRQDPGLGLRLIYFSYDVKMKEKGDIPEGYSVSREKKERFSLILESASTNQTSMYLCASSLRWNSQETQYFGPGTRLLVL.

This clonotype was counted only a few times. The chain carries TRBV4-3 and TRBJ2-3; TRBD1 agrees at 9 bases. V dropped 0 bases and J dropped 5; count of bases not matched to a gene: 6. Germline values: CDR1 LGHNA, CDR2 YSLEER. CDR3 length equals 16 residues. In DNA form, the CDR3 reads TGCGCCAGCAGCCAAGATAAAACAGGGGGCCAAGATACGCAGTATTTT. It specifies CASSQDKTGGQDTQYF.

The chain recombines TRBV20-1 with TRBJ2-7, with TRBD2 matching over 8 bases. The CDR3 covers 14 residues. V lost 5 bases to trimming and J lost 3 bases; unmatched junction nucleotides: 9. In germline, CDR1 is DFQATT, CDR2 SNEGSKA (reference sequence). CDR3 in DNA: TGCAGTGCTGAGGGGGGTCGGGAGGGCTACGAGCAGTACTTC. This encodes CSAEGGREGYEQYF.

This clonotype appeared a few times. The chain is built from TRBV7-2 and TRBJ2-1; 9 bases agree with TRBD1. This CDR3 is 12 amino acids long. CDR1 and CDR2 from the germline V gene are SGHTA and FQGNSA. With 5 bases clipped from V and 13 bases from J, the junction kept 6 bases outside the gene matches. CDR3 coding DNA: TGTGCCAGCAGCCAAACAGGGGGCCCTCAGTTCTTC. Protein product: CASSQTGGPQFF.

The table lists this clonotype with many counts. This chain links TRBV7-9 with TRBJ1-2; 7 positions match TRBD1. The CDR3 extends over 14 amino acids. V was pared by 5 bases and J by 0 bases, with 3 bases of the junction left unmatched. The germline CDR1 and CDR2 sequences are SEHNR and FQNEAQ (reference sequence). In DNA, the CDR3 is TGTGCCAGCAGCGGACAGGAAGCTAACTATGGCTACACCTTC. Translating gives CASSGQEANYGYTF.

The V call is TRBV28, the J call TRBJ2-1, with D perhaps given as TRBD1 or TRBD2 (5 bases each). Germline-derived CDR1 and CDR2 are MDHEN and SYDVKM. The CDR3 is 19 residues long. V was shortened by 6 bases and J by 5 bases, with 29 bases between the two germline ends. The CDR3, as DNA: TGTGCCAGCAGCCCCGGGACCCCCTCCCCAGGCGCCTCTGACAATGAGCAGTTCTTC. Encoded protein: CASSPGTPSPGASDNEQFF.

The J gene is TRBJ1-6, the V gene TRBV7-2; 10 bases are a match to TRBD1. This CDR3 comprises 18 residues. Per the germline V gene, CDR1 is SGHTA and CDR2 is FQGNSA. Trimming removed 6 bases from V and 8 bases from J; junction bases left unmatched: 16. The CDR3 protein is CASRGGTGVPTEYSPLHF. DNA for the CDR3: TGTGCCAGCAGGGGAGGGACAGGGGTCCCCACTGAGTATTCACCCCTCCACTTT.

This sequence joins TRBV7-2 and TRBJ2-7; 8 bases are a match to TRBD2. With 5 bases clipped from V and 0 bases from J, the junction kept 6 bases outside the gene matches. Germline loops: CDR1 SGHTA, CDR2 FQGNSA. This CDR3 is built from 15 residues. CDR3 amino acids: CASSPAGTSSYEQYF. In DNA, the CDR3 is TGTGCCAGCAGCCCAGCAGGGACTAGCTCCTACGAGCAGTACTTC.

This clonotype was counted a few times. The J gene is TRBJ1-2, the V gene TRBV19; D is undetermined. The germline V and J ends were trimmed by 5 bases and 2 bases, with 24 bases remaining between them. The CDR3 covers 18 residues. Germline V gives CDR1 LNHDA, CDR2 SQIVND (reference sequence). Here the CDR3 DNA reads TGTGCCAGTAGTCCTCCGGGTGCAGCGTGGGATACCAACTATGGCTACACCTTC. This codes for CASSPPGAAWDTNYGYTF.

This clonotype was counted a few times. This chain connects TRBV6-1 to TRBJ2-7, with D hard to call. Trimming took off 7 bases at V and 2 bases at J, with 3 bases between the two ends. This CDR3 contains 10 residues. The germline V gene has CDR1 MNHNS and CDR2 SASEGT. The CDR3 sequence is CASNAYEQYF. CDR3 bases: TGTGCCAGCAACGCCTACGAGCAGTACTTC.

The V gene is TRBV4-1, the J gene TRBJ2-7, with 9 nucleotides matching TRBD1. V lost 3 bases, J lost 2 bases, and 8 bases stayed unmatched. CDR1 is MGHRA, CDR2 YSYEKL, per germline. CDR3 size: 16 residues. In nucleotides, the CDR3 is TGCGCCAGCAGCCATGAGGGACAGGGCCTTACCTACGAGCAGTACTTC. Translating it yields CASSHEGQGLTYEQYF.

This clonotype was seen only a few times. This chain joins TRBV2 and TRBJ2-1; D is unclear. V was trimmed by 0 bases and J by 2 bases, leaving 20 bases between them. Looked up from germline, CDR1 is SNHLY and CDR2 is FYNNEI. The CDR3 runs to 19 residues. The CDR3 nucleotides read TGTGCCAGCAGTGAAGCCGTGCTGAGTGGGATTCGAACCTACAATGAGCAGTTCTTC. Protein sequence: CASSEAVLSGIRTYNEQFF.

The J gene is TRBJ2-7, the V gene TRBV29-1, with a tentative D call TRBD2 (6 bases). The CDR3 consists of 14 residues. With 4 bases removed from V and 5 bases from J, the gap between germline ends came to 18 bases. Per the germline V gene, CDR1 is SQVTM and CDR2 is ANQGSEA. CDR3 sequence (DNA): TGCAGCGTTGGAACGGTTAGCGGTGCCGACGAGCAGTACTTC. The encoded protein is CSVGTVSGADEQYF.

This clonotype has more than one count but fewer than ten. The rearrangement links TRBV5-1 to TRBJ2-7; 7 bases fit TRBD2. CDR1 is SGHRS and CDR2 is YFSETQ in the germline V gene. J gave up 5 bases and V 2 bases, and 4 bases lay outside the gene matches. The CDR3 has 13 residues. Here the CDR3 DNA reads TGCGCCAGCAGCTTTCGGGGGGTAAACGAGCAGTACTTC. Its protein is CASSFRGVNEQYF.

V is TRBV15 and J is TRBJ2-5; D is tentatively TRBD1 or TRBD2 (5 bases each). Germline values: CDR1 LNHNV, CDR2 YYDKDF (reference sequence). This CDR3 is 15 amino acids long. Trimming shortened V by 0 bases and J by 2 bases, and 10 bases separated the two germline ends. Here the CDR3 reads CATSRDMGPQETQYF. Here the CDR3 DNA reads TGTGCCACCAGCAGAGATATGGGACCTCAAGAGACCCAGTACTTC.

This clonotype came up a few times. The genes are TRBV7-9 and TRBJ2-5; tentative D call: TRBD2 (5 bases). Trimming took off 3 bases at V and 4 bases at J, with 12 bases between the two ends. CDR1 SEHNR and CDR2 FQNEAQ come from the germline V gene (reference sequence). The CDR3 runs 14 residues. The CDR3 DNA sequence: TGTGCCAGCAGCTTCGCGAGGGATCCAGAGACCCAGTACTTC. As protein: CASSFARDPETQYF.

This clonotype appeared a few times. Here the CDR3 reads CASTPWGRGVDTQYF. For the CDR3, the DNA is TGTGCCAGCACCCCCTGGGGTCGCGGTGTGGATACGCAGTATTTT. The V and J genes are TRBV12-3 or TRBV12-4 and TRBJ2-3; D is ambiguous. This CDR3 comprises 15 residues. V lost 7 bases to trimming and J lost 6 bases, with 20 bases between them.

This clonotype was seen a few times. V gene TRBV19 combines with J gene TRBJ2-7, with 7 bases that match TRBD2. The germline V gene has CDR1 LNHDA and CDR2 SQIVND (reference sequence). The CDR3 contains 14 residues. V shed 5 bases and J 3 bases; nucleotides not matched to a gene: 7. In DNA form, the CDR3 reads TGTGCCAGTAGTCCCGGACTAGGGATCTACGAGCAGTACTTC. This translates into CASSPGLGIYEQYF.

The CDR3 DNA is TGCGCCAGCAGCCAGGGAGGGGGGAGTTTCGAGCAGTACTTC. Translation gives CASSQGGGSFEQYF. This sequence joins TRBV4-3 and TRBJ2-7; TRBD2 is a possible D gene (7 bases). The germline V gene encodes CDR1 LGHNA and CDR2 YSLEER. This CDR3 has 14 residues. Trimming took 3 bases from V and 6 from J, leaving 15 bases between them.

The CDR3 nucleotides are TGTGCCAGCATTGGACTAGAGAGCTCCTACAATGAGCAGTTCTTC. Protein: CASIGLESSYNEQFF. V is TRBV6-1 and J is TRBJ2-1, with 7 positions matching TRBD2. CDR3 length equals 15 residues. The germline V gene encodes CDR1 MNHNS and CDR2 SASEGT. J lost 0 bases, V lost 7 bases, and 6 bases had no gene match.

This clonotype was seen ten or more times. The chain couples TRBV28 to TRBJ1-1, with D unclear. This CDR3 comprises 10 residues. V lost 6 bases, J lost 8 bases, and 7 bases lay in between. Germline CDR1 MDHEN, CDR2 SYDVKM. For the CDR3, the DNA is TGTGCCAGCAGATACCGAGAAGCTTTCTTT. It yields the protein CASRYREAFF.

This clonotype has more than one count but fewer than ten. This chain joins TRBV7-2 and TRBJ2-7, with D tentatively TRBD2 (5 bases). The V end was cut by 1 base, the J end by 4 bases, with 11 bases between. The CDR3 consists of 14 residues. Germline loops: CDR1 SGHTA, CDR2 FQGNSA. CDR3 coding DNA: TGTGCCAGCAGCTTAGGGACTTCCAGATACGAGCAGTACTTC. Protein: CASSLGTSRYEQYF.

This clonotype was seen many times. This chain links TRBV7-9 with TRBJ1-1; no firm D call. The germline V gene encodes CDR1 SEHNR and CDR2 FQNEAQ (reference sequence). V lost 3 bases and J lost 6, with 5 bases in between. This CDR3 region has 11 residues. The DNA for the CDR3 is TGTGCCAGCAGCTTCGGCCCTGAAGCTTTCTTT. Amino acids: CASSFGPEAFF. The whole variable domain, filled in from reference TRBV7-9 and TRBJ1-1, reads DTGVSQNPRHKITKRGQNVTFRCDPISEHNRLYWYRQTLGQGPEFLTYFQNEAQLEKSRLLSDRFSAERPKGSFSTLEIQRTEQGDSAMYLCASSFGPEAFFGQGTRLTVV.